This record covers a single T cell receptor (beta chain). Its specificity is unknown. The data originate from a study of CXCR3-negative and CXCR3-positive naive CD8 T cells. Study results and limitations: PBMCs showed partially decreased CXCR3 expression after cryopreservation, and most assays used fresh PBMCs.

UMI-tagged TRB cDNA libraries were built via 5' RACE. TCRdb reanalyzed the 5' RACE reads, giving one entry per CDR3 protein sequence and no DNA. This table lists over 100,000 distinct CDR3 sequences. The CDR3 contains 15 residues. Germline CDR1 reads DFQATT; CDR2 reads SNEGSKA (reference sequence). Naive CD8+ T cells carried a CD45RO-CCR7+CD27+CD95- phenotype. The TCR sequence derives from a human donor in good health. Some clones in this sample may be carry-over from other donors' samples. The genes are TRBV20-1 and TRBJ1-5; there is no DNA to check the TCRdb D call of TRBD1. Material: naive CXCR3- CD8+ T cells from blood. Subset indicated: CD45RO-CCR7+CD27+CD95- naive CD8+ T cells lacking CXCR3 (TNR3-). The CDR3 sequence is CSAEPRQTGNQPQHF.